These T cell receptor beta chains were read from a single sample in a study of response to subunit inactivated influenza vaccine. TCRdb fed the RT-PCR reads into MiXCR, producing one record per CDR3 protein. This sample has roughly 170,000 distinct CDR3 sequences; approximately 8.7% occur once, and the top ten carry roughly 10%. Sequenced material: non-naive T cells sorted from PBMCs, taken on the day of vaccination. The receptors shown here come from a man in his forties or fifties who received an inactivated influenza vaccine. CDR3s include the opening cysteine and the closing phenylalanine or tryptophan. Fields, in order: V gene, CDR3 length, CDR3 protein.

TRBV29-1	13	CSVSNNRGAEQYF
TRBV5-1	13	CASSPDRQREAFF
TRBV20-1	13	CSALGQGKNIQYF
TRBV20-1	14	CSASHGRVDQPQHF
TRBV4-1	16	CASSQDLGRLNTEAFF
TRBV27	14	CASRLTGVNTEAFF
TRBV7-8	15	CASSEGRQVRTEAFF
TRBV15	15	CATSRDKAESYEQYF
TRBV28	16	CASSPIAGGSYNEQFF
TRBV30	13	CAWSHHQGETQYF
TRBV5-5	14	CASSLGLRTDTQYF
TRBV7-2	14	CASASSGGGDTQYF
TRBV5-6	15	CASLGRMREKYEQYF
TRBV5-1	18	CASSLAGTGGTANYGYTF
TRBV7-9	15	CASSFEARTSYEQYF
TRBV19	15	CASSLQHRSNTEAFF
TRBV7-9	14	CASSHAGTEETQYF
TRBV7-3	13	CASSLRRGGEAFF
TRBV27	13	CASSSADRRHYTF
TRBV18	14	CASSPRFAGGELFF
TRBV5-4	15	CASSKGDGSRYGYTF
TRBV30	14	CAWSLTGGREKLFF
TRBV20-1	15	CSAGDYRDPRETQYF
TRBV3-1	14	CASRKTGFAGELFF
TRBV6-5	15	CASSSGPGEYYEQYF
TRBV12-3/TRBV12-4	14	CASSGLQGRGPQYF
TRBV5-5	14	CASSLDTGRETQYF
TRBV4-2	15	CASSQDGTANTEAFF
TRBV4-2	19	CASSGGLAGVGLAKNIQYF
TRBV6-5	16	CASSSLGSLNTGELFF
TRBV6-1	13	CASSEGVARTQYF
TRBV12-3/TRBV12-4	15	CASSVQGARNQPQHF
TRBV20-1	11	CSAWRSLEAFF
TRBV20-1	16	CSAREEGTTTYNEQFF
TRBV20-1	14	CSPGVQGSYNEQFF
TRBV28	14	CASASGGSANTQYF
TRBV11-1	18	CASSPGQGASSGANVLTF
TRBV28	17	CASSFQGGGPKEETQYF
TRBV15	15	CATSKAGPLSYEQYF
TRBV10-3	17	CAISEIGGNRVYNEQFF
TRBV6-2/TRBV6-3	14	CASLLAGRNYEQYF
TRBV7-2	16	CASSSRSWTENQPQHF
TRBV12-3/TRBV12-4	15	CASTLTSSSYNEQFF
TRBV19	15	CASKPRRANTGELFF
TRBV7-9	12	CASSPGYTEAFF
TRBV20-1	11	CSARDIGGQYF
TRBV7-6	14	CASSSGTGFSPLHF
TRBV11-2	18	CASSSQGRGASSTDTQYF
TRBV6-2/TRBV6-3	14	CASSPGLSYNEQFF
TRBV29-1	10	CSRRGAEQFF
TRBV20-1	12	CSAQHRNYEQYF
TRBV7-2	12	CASSLDRETQYF
TRBV6-5	17	CASSYSLTRGLTDTQYF
TRBV20-1	15	CSANPRTGVIYEQYF
TRBV11-3	16	CASSPRPDPNTGELFF
TRBV20-1	14	CSASQDYSTYEQYF